Below, 32 T cell receptor beta chains from the same sample are listed, as sequenced in a study of beta chain features in type 1 diabetes. cDNA synthesis used the whole RNA isolate, giving expressed TCRB sequences. The data were produced by immunoSEQ multiplex PCR, yet TCRdb's version contains in-frame clones alone and is incomplete. The data hold around 430,000 clones, with 30% observed a single time. The specimen sequenced was naive CD4+ T cells from blood. These receptor sequences come from a man younger than 35 in good health.

This chain connects TRBV5-1 to TRBJ2-7; D remains unclear. V shed 4 bases and J shed 1 base, with 3 bases lying between them. Germline CDR1 and CDR2: SGHRS and YFSETQ. The CDR3 sequence is 11 residues long. In DNA form, the CDR3 reads TGCGCCAGCAGCCGATCCTACGAGCAGTACTTC. Translation: CASSRSYEQYF. Full variable domain (missing parts from reference TRBV5-1 and TRBJ2-7): KAGVTQTPRYLIKTRGQQVTLSCSPISGHRSVSWYQQTPGQGLQFLFEYFSETQRNKGNFPGRFSGRQFSNSRSEMNVSTLELGDSALYLCASSRSYEQYFGPGTRLTVT.

This clone was seen more than once but under ten times. The J gene is TRBJ2-3, the V gene TRBV29-1; D ambiguous. Per the germline V gene, CDR1 is SQVTM and CDR2 is ANQGSEA. This CDR3 region has 11 residues. Trimming left V 7 bases short and J 5 bases short, with 10 bases between. This chain's CDR3 is CSARIGDTQYF. Here the CDR3 DNA reads TGCAGCGCCAGAATAGGAGATACGCAGTATTTT.

Concerning this clone: Within the sample, other DNA sequences also encode this same CDR3. The chain links TRBV30 to TRBJ1-1; D unclear. Trimming took off 0 bases at V and 0 bases at J, with 5 bases between the two ends. Germline loops: CDR1 GTSNPN, CDR2 SVGIG (reference sequence). The CDR3 length is 13 residues. CDR3 region: CAWSVLVNTEAFF. The CDR3 DNA reads TGTGCCTGGAGTGTATTAGTGAACACTGAAGCTTTCTTT.

V gene TRBV5-1 combines with J gene TRBJ2-5; 8 bases fit TRBD1. The J segment lost 5 bases and the V segment lost 1 base, leaving 4 bases of the junction unmatched. There are 14 residues in the CDR3. From germline, CDR1 is SGHRS and CDR2 YFSETQ. CDR3 DNA sequence: TGCGCCAGCAGCTTGATGAGGACAGGGGAGACCCAGTACTTC. It encodes CASSLMRTGETQYF.

This CDR3 reads CAWTAGLYEQYF. The CDR3 nucleotides are TGTGCCTGGACTGCCGGGCTTTACGAGCAGTACTTC. The V gene is TRBV30, the J gene TRBJ2-7; D not certain. Looked up from germline, CDR1 is GTSNPN and CDR2 is SVGIG (reference sequence). Trimming took 4 bases from V and 4 from J, leaving 11 bases between them. The CDR3 loop spans 12 amino acids. Using reference TRBV30 and TRBJ2-7 for the parts outside the CDR3, the full variable domain is SQTIHQWPATLVQPVGSPLSLECTVEGTSNPNLYWYRQAAGRGLQLLFYSVGIGQISSEVPQNLSASRPQDRQFILSSKKLLLSDSGFYLCAWTAGLYEQYFGPGTRLTVT.

V usage is TRBV5-1 and J usage is TRBJ2-7; 9 bases are shared with TRBD1. Germline assignment: CDR1 SGHRS and CDR2 YFSETQ. The CDR3 loop spans 15 amino acids. Trimming took 3 bases from V and 5 from J; bases not matched to a gene: 9. CDR3 DNA: TGCGCCAGCAGCTCCCTAGGGACAGGGACCGACGAGCAGTACTTC. This encodes CASSSLGTGTDEQYF. The whole variable domain, filled in from reference TRBV5-1 and TRBJ2-7, reads KAGVTQTPRYLIKTRGQQVTLSCSPISGHRSVSWYQQTPGQGLQFLFEYFSETQRNKGNFPGRFSGRQFSNSRSEMNVSTLELGDSALYLCASSSLGTGTDEQYFGPGTRLTVT.

On this clone itself: At one end the junction does not follow the germline gene, possibly because of a read error. The gene calls are TRBV30 and TRBJ2-7; 9 bases line up with TRBD1. The CDR3 covers 14 residues. In germline, CDR1 is GTSNPN, CDR2 SVGIG (reference sequence). CDR3 nucleotides: TGTGCCGGGAGTGTCCGGACAGGGGCCTACGAGCAGTACTTC. Protein product: CAGSVRTGAYEQYF.

This clone was recorded a few times. This chain connects TRBV4-1 to TRBJ2-1; D is undetermined. Germline CDR1 MGHRA, CDR2 YSYEKL. The V end was cut by 4 bases, the J end by 2 bases, with 12 bases between. The CDR3 is 15 residues long. CDR3 nucleotides: TGCGCCAGCAGCCGCCCGTCACTAACCTACAATGAGCAGTTCTTC. It encodes CASSRPSLTYNEQFF.

The J gene is TRBJ2-1, the V gene TRBV27; 7 positions agree with TRBD1. Germline CDR1 reads MNHEY; CDR2 reads SMNVEV (reference sequence). The J segment lost 0 bases and the V segment lost 5 bases, leaving 7 bases of the junction unmatched. This CDR3 region has 16 residues. The CDR3 DNA reads TGTGCCAGCAGTACTCAACAGGGGAGCTCCTACAATGAGCAGTTCTTC. Translated, it gives CASSTQQGSSYNEQFF.

The rearrangement joins TRBV5-4 to TRBJ1-2; D remains unclear. The CDR3 is 12 amino acids. The V gene lost 1 base and the J gene lost 5 bases, with 6 bases spanning the gap. CDR1 is SGHNT and CDR2 is YYREEE in the germline V gene (reference sequence). The CDR3 DNA is TGTGCCAGCAGCTTGCAGGCATATGGCTACACCTTC. It codes for CASSLQAYGYTF.

Only a few counts were recorded for this clone. The chain has TRBV28 and TRBJ2-5; maybe TRBD1 (6 bases). The CDR3 sequence is 12 residues long. Per germline, CDR1 MDHEN and CDR2 SYDVKM. Trimming pared 9 bases from V and 5 bases from J, leaving 13 bases between. The DNA of the CDR3 is TGTGCCAGTAACAGGGTGCGGGAGACCCAGTACTTC. It codes for CASNRVRETQYF. Using reference TRBV28 and TRBJ2-5 for the parts outside the CDR3, the full variable domain is DVKVTQSSRYLVKRTGEKVFLECVQDMDHENMFWYRQDPGLGLRLIYFSYDVKMKEKGDIPEGYSVSREKKERFSLILESASTNQTSMYLCASNRVRETQYFGPGTRLLVL.

The V call is TRBV2, the J call TRBJ2-5; TRBD2 aligns across 8 bases. There are 14 residues in the CDR3. With 8 bases clipped from V and 3 bases from J, the junction kept 8 bases outside the gene matches. Looked up from germline, CDR1 is SNHLY and CDR2 is FYNNEI. CDR3 loop: CASSREGGEETQYF. DNA of the CDR3: TGTGCCAGCTCCCGGGAGGGCGGGGAAGAGACCCAGTACTTC.

The chain combines TRBV25-1 with TRBJ2-7, with a weak D call TRBD2 (7 bases). Trimming took off 8 bases at V and 5 bases at J, with 16 bases between the two ends. Germline CDR1 MGHDK, CDR2 SYGVNS. This CDR3 contains 13 residues. CDR3 sequence reads: CASGGGGRDEQYF. The CDR3 DNA follows: TGTGCCAGCGGAGGCGGGGGCCGGGACGAGCAGTACTTC.

The chain recombines TRBV19 with TRBJ2-7; TRBD2 agrees at 10 bases. Trimming removed 3 bases from V and 2 bases from J; junction bases left unmatched: 1. The CDR3 is made up of 14 amino acids. Germline V gives CDR1 LNHDA, CDR2 SQIVND (reference sequence). The CDR3 is CASSMLAGAYEQYF. As DNA, the CDR3 is TGTGCCAGTAGTATGCTAGCGGGAGCCTACGAGCAGTACTTC.

The chain employs TRBV30 and TRBJ1-2; 7 bases map to TRBD1. V gave up 1 base and J gave up 8 bases; unmatched junction bases: 7. The CDR3 loop spans 13 amino acids. Germline-derived CDR1 and CDR2 are GTSNPN and SVGIG (reference sequence). The CDR3 loop is CAWSETGRRGYTF. The DNA for the CDR3 is TGTGCCTGGAGTGAGACAGGGCGCCGAGGCTACACCTTC.

The V and J genes are TRBV10-3 and TRBJ2-1, with TRBD2 matching 11 bases. Germline CDR1 reads ENHRY; CDR2 reads SYGVKD. Trimming took 7 bases from V and 4 from J; bases not matched to a gene: 12. The CDR3 has 17 residues. CDR3 DNA sequence: TGTGCCATCAACCCGGGACTAGCGGACCCGGGATACAATGAGCAGTTCTTC. It yields the protein CAINPGLADPGYNEQFF.

This clone was found a few times. The J gene is TRBJ2-7, the V gene TRBV30; TRBD1 is a possible D gene (6 bases). V was cut by 3 bases and J by 3 bases, with 12 bases left in between. The germline V gene encodes CDR1 GTSNPN and CDR2 SVGIG (reference sequence). The CDR3 contains 13 residues. This chain's CDR3 is CAWRDGTLYEQYF. The CDR3 DNA reads as TGTGCCTGGAGGGACGGGACACTCTACGAGCAGTACTTC.

This clone came up a few times. The V gene is TRBV7-2, the J gene TRBJ2-5, with TRBD1 matching over 10 bases. Per germline, CDR1 SGHTA and CDR2 FQGNSA. This CDR3 is built from 14 residues. V dropped 6 bases and J dropped 5; count of bases not matched to a gene: 6. The CDR3 DNA sequence: TGTGCCAGCAGGCTGACAGGGGGCGGTGAGACCCAGTACTTC. This codes for CASRLTGGGETQYF.

This chain uses TRBV7-2 with TRBJ2-1; 7 bases align to TRBD2. V lost 3 bases and J lost 3; bases outside the gene matches: 2. Germline V CDR1 and CDR2: SGHTA, FQGNSA. The CDR3 has 14 amino acids. The CDR3 coding sequence is TGTGCCAGCAGCTTCGGACTAGTCTACAATGAGCAGTTCTTC. Its translation: CASSFGLVYNEQFF.

This chain joins TRBV30 and TRBJ2-1; 11 bases are shared with TRBD2. This CDR3 comprises 15 residues. V gave up 2 bases and J gave up 7 bases; unmatched junction bases: 7. In germline, CDR1 is GTSNPN, CDR2 SVGIG (reference sequence). CDR3 protein: CAWSPTSGRGNEQFF. CDR3 in DNA: TGTGCCTGGAGTCCTACTAGCGGGAGAGGGAATGAGCAGTTCTTC.

This clone appeared a few times. The chain employs TRBV7-2 and TRBJ2-7; D gene unclear. V was shortened by 6 bases and J by 0 bases, with 12 bases between the two germline ends. The germline V gene has CDR1 SGHTA and CDR2 FQGNSA. This CDR3 comprises 14 residues. The chain's CDR3 is CASRYTTSSYEQYF. CDR3 coding DNA: TGTGCCAGCAGGTATACCACGAGCTCCTACGAGCAGTACTTC.

The chain combines TRBV7-2 with TRBJ2-1; D is unresolved. V was shortened by 5 bases and J by 5 bases, with 16 bases between the two germline ends. Germline V gene sequence: CDR1 SGHTA, CDR2 FQGNSA. The CDR3 covers 15 residues. The CDR3 DNA is TGTGCCAGCAGCCCCGATGCCAGTCGGCACAATGAGCAGTTCTTC. Protein product: CASSPDASRHNEQFF.

The chain uses TRBV29-1 and TRBJ2-2; TRBD2 might be the D (6 bases). V lost 6 bases and J 1 base, leaving 18 bases between the germline ends. Per the germline V gene, CDR1 is SQVTM and CDR2 is ANQGSEA. The CDR3 spans 16 residues. For the CDR3, the DNA is TGCAGCGTGAGGGACGGCGCGGGACTGAACACCGGGGAGCTGTTTTTT. Translating it yields CSVRDGAGLNTGELFF.

This CDR3 reads CASSPVVDEQYF. The CDR3 nucleotides are TGTGCCAGCTCACCTGTAGTGGACGAGCAGTACTTC. The chain uses TRBV18 and TRBJ2-7; no definite D call. CDR1 KGHSH and CDR2 LQKENI come from the germline V gene. The CDR3 has 12 amino acids. Trimming pared 3 bases from V and 5 bases from J, leaving 8 bases between.

The chain has TRBV20-1 and TRBJ1-1, with D hard to call. The germline V gene has CDR1 DFQATT and CDR2 SNEGSKA (reference sequence). Trimming left V 6 bases short and J 8 bases short, with 10 bases between. This CDR3 has 10 amino acids. This CDR3 reads CSAKLREAFF. As DNA, the CDR3 is TGCAGTGCGAAACTGAGAGAAGCTTTCTTT.

Comment on this clone: Other DNA sequences in this specimen translate into the identical CDR3. This rearrangement joins TRBV5-4 to TRBJ2-5; D ambiguous. V was trimmed by 0 bases and J by 5 bases, leaving 8 bases between them. The germline V gene encodes CDR1 SGHNT and CDR2 YYREEE (reference sequence). The CDR3 is made up of 13 amino acids. CDR3 DNA sequence: TGTGCCAGCAGCTTGGGCTCCACGGAGACCCAGTACTTC. It yields the protein CASSLGSTETQYF. The full variable domain, in which reference TRBV5-4 and TRBJ2-5 provide the parts outside the CDR3, is ETGVTQSPTHLIKTRGQQVTLRCSSQSGHNTVSWYQQALGQGPQFIFQYYREEENGRGNFPPRFSGLQFPNYSSELNVNALELDDSALYLCASSLGSTETQYFGPGTRLLVL.

In its sample, this clone was seen a few times. The chain carries TRBV5-6 and TRBJ2-3; 14 bases line up with TRBD2. The CDR3 is 16 amino acids. Germline CDR1 and CDR2: SGHDT and YYEEEE. Trimming at V came to 0 bases and at J to 3 bases, leaving 0 bases not matched to a gene. The CDR3 loop is CASSLGTSGRTDTQYF. The CDR3 DNA sequence: TGTGCCAGCAGCTTGGGGACTAGCGGGAGGACAGATACGCAGTATTTT.

This chain links TRBV10-1 with TRBJ2-7, with 7 bases fitting TRBD2. Unmatched junction bases numbered 14, after V lost 2 bases and J lost 7 bases. This CDR3 has 16 amino acids. The germline V gene has CDR1 WNHNN and CDR2 SYGVQD (reference sequence). This CDR3 is CASSEEGGWEGTEQYF. The CDR3 DNA follows: TGCGCCAGCAGTGAGGAGGGTGGATGGGAGGGTACGGAGCAGTACTTC.

This clone has just a few counts. Other nucleotide sequences in the sample specify the same CDR3. The V gene is TRBV29-1, the J gene TRBJ1-2; D uncertain. The CDR3 has 12 amino acids. Trimming left V 2 bases short and J 2 bases short, with 6 bases between. CDR1 is SQVTM and CDR2 is ANQGSEA in the germline V gene. The CDR3 DNA sequence: TGCAGCGTTGAACGGGGAAACTATGGCTACACCTTC. Amino acids: CSVERGNYGYTF.

This clone was seen more than once but under ten times. The V call is TRBV28, the J call TRBJ2-7; no clear D. Germline-derived CDR1 and CDR2 are MDHEN and SYDVKM. The CDR3 runs 12 residues. V gave up 7 bases and J gave up 3 bases, with 10 bases separating them. The CDR3 is CASMSDIYEQYF. The DNA of the CDR3 is TGTGCCAGCATGTCAGACATCTACGAGCAGTACTTC. The whole variable domain, filled in from reference TRBV28 and TRBJ2-7, reads DVKVTQSSRYLVKRTGEKVFLECVQDMDHENMFWYRQDPGLGLRLIYFSYDVKMKEKGDIPEGYSVSREKKERFSLILESASTNQTSMYLCASMSDIYEQYFGPGTRLTVT.

V gene TRBV9 combines with J gene TRBJ2-7; D ambiguous. Trimming took off 0 bases at V and 5 bases at J, with 12 bases between the two ends. Germline values: CDR1 SGDLS, CDR2 YYNGEE. CDR3 size: 14 residues. The CDR3 DNA reads TGTGCCAGCAGCGTAGGCGTCCATGAGAACGAGCAGTACTTC. Its translation: CASSVGVHENEQYF. The full variable domain, with the rest looked up from reference TRBV9 and TRBJ2-7, is DSGVTQTPKHLITATGQRVTLRCSPRSGDLSVYWYQQSLDQGLQFLIQYYNGEERAKGNILERFSAQQFPDLHSELNLSSLELGDSALYFCASSVGVHENEQYFGPGTRLTVT.

This clone has a handful of counts. CDR3 bases: TGTGCCAGCAGAAACCTTCTTGGCCAGACCCAAGAGACCCAGTACTTC. Its protein is CASRNLLGQTQETQYF. This chain uses TRBV28 with TRBJ2-5; D is undetermined. CDR1 and CDR2 from the germline V gene are MDHEN and SYDVKM. The germline V and J ends were trimmed by 6 bases and 1 base, with 18 bases remaining between them. The CDR3 consists of 16 residues.